The source of this T cell receptor beta chain is a study of T-cell memory formation after mild COVID-19 (dated by TCRdb to the early 2020s). About the investigation overall: Most TCR sequence clusters were specific to one of the two donors. T-cell clones expanding and contracting after mild COVID-19 in a couple of donors were tracked by longitudinal TCRalpha and TCRbeta repertoire sequencing. Two young, previously healthy adult volunteers, one female and one male, were included in the cohort.

Summary of the overall study and its limitations: Clones contracting from day 15 to 85 had balanced CD4/CD8 phenotypes, while a second wave expanding from day 15 to 37 was biased towards CD4+. SARS-CoV-2 specificity of the second-wave clones peaking on day 37 was not confirmed. The detection of some responding clones in pre-infection memory suggests that pre-existing cross-reactive memory T cells joined the SARS-CoV-2 response. The study covered only a couple of mild cases, and larger cohorts including severe cases with pre-infection samples were considered necessary. Contracting CD4+ clones were found mainly in CM and EM memory subsets, while CD8+ clones were enriched in EMRA.

Ficoll-Paque density gradient centrifugation was used to isolate PBMCs. The sequencing machine was an Illumina NovaSeq 6000. TCRalpha and TCRbeta cDNA libraries were constructed by 5'RACE with constant-segment primers, with sample barcodes and unique molecular identifiers being introduced. RNA was extracted from every sample with Trizol reagent. Libraries were amplified in two PCR steps, with a second sample barcode and Illumina TruSeq adapters added in the second step. The libraries were sequenced on an Illumina NovaSeq using 2 x 150 bp paired-end reads. Under the source paper's analysis protocol: Demultiplexing of reads and collapsing into UMI-guided consensus sequences were performed with migec v1.2.7. Using mixcr v2.1.11, the UMI consensuses were aligned to TRA and TRB V and J templates and assembled into clonotypes. A clonotype was counted as expanded or contracted only if both edgeR and NoisET called the change significant, with noise models trained on biological replicates. For edgeR calls, the cutoffs were a false discovery rate-adjusted p below 0.01 and a log2 fold-change threshold of 1. As an exploratory analysis of dynamics, max-normalized trajectories of the 1000 most abundant clonotypes were examined by PCA with hierarchical clustering. Separately sequenced CD4+ and CD8+ repertoires were used to assign a CD4 or CD8 phenotype to each responding clone. The public reads were reprocessed in TCRdb via fastp at Q25 and MiXCR, keeping in-frame beta chains. Identical CDR3 proteins give one entry, which carries the most common genes and DNA. None of the V and J calls come from the authors' own analysis; TCRdb made them. For this sample the table gives 380,000 or so distinct CDR3 sequences, of which roughly 13% were detected only once. Around a fifth of the sample goes to the ten largest clones.

The junction shows trimming of 6 bases on V and 0 bases on J, and the gene matches do not reach 2 bases of it. CDR1 and CDR2, per the germline V gene, are SGHTS and YDEGEE. The CDR3 holds 13 amino acids from the cysteine to the phenylalanine. CDR3 DNA only is kept here, 39 bases in frame from base 1. A remark on this clonotype: The antigen it recognizes is unknown. Per-base qualities were not stored, and no clone one base away is much larger.

The sequenced sample consisted of PBMCs or a T cell subset sorted from them (not recorded which). This receptor was taken from a man younger than 30 who had mild COVID-19 (a few samples of this study predate the infection). The sample titles of this study are shuffled in the database, so cell type and time point are left out; the donor was told from shared clones. Recombination connected TRBV5-8 to TRBJ1-1; 7 middle bases align to TRBD1. DNA sequence: TGTGCCAGCAAACAGGGGTTGAACACTGAAGCTTTCTTT. Its protein reads: CASKQGLNTEAFF.